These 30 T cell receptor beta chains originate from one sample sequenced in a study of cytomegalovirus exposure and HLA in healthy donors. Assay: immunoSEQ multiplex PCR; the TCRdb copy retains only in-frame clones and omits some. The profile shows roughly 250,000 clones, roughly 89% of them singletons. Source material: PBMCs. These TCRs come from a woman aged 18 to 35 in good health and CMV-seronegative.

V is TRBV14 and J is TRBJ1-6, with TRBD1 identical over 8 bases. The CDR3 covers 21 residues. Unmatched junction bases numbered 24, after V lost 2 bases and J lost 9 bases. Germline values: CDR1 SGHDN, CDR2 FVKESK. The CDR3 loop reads CASSQTNAGTGNFFRPSPLHF. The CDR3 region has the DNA TGTGCCAGCAGCCAAACTAATGCCGGGACAGGTAATTTTTTCCGGCCTTCACCCCTCCACTTT.

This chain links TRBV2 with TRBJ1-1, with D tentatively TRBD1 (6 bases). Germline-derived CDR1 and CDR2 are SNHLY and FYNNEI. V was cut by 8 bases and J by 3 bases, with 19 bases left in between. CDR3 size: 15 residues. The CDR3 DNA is TGTGCCAGCGGGGGCCTACGGGACGGGGACACTGAAGCTTTCTTT. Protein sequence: CASGGLRDGDTEAFF.

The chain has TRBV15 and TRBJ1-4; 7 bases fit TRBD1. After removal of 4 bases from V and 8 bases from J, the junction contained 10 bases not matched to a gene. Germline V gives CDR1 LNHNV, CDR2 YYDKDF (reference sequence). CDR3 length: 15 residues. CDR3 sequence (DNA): TGTGCCACCAGCAAAGACAGGGTTCCAGGAGAAAAACTGTTTTTT. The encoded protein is CATSKDRVPGEKLFF.

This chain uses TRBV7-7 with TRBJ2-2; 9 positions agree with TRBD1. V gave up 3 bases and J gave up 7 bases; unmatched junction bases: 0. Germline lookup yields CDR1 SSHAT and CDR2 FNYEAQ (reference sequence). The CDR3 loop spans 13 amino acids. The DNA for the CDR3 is TGTGCCAGCAGCTTGGACAGGGGCGGGGAGCTGTTTTTT. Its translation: CASSLDRGGELFF.

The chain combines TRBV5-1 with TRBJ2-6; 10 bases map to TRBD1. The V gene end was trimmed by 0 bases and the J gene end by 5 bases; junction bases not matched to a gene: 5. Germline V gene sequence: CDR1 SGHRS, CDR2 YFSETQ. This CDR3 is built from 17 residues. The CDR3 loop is CASSLGQGALRANVLTF. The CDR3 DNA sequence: TGCGCCAGCAGCTTGGGACAGGGGGCTTTGAGGGCCAACGTCCTGACTTTC. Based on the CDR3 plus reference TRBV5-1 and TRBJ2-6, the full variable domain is KAGVTQTPRYLIKTRGQQVTLSCSPISGHRSVSWYQQTPGQGLQFLFEYFSETQRNKGNFPGRFSGRQFSNSRSEMNVSTLELGDSALYLCASSLGQGALRANVLTFGAGSRLTVL.

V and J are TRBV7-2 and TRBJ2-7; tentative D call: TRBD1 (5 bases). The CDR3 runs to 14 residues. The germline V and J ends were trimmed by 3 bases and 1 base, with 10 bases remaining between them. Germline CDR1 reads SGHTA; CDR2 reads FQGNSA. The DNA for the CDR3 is TGTGCCAGCAGCTTGGGCAGGGCGTCCTACGAGCAGTACTTC. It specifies CASSLGRASYEQYF.

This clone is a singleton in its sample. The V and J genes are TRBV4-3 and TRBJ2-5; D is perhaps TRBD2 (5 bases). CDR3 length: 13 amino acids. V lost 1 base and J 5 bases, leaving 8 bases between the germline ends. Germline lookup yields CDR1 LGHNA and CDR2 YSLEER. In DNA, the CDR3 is TGCGCCAGCAGCCAAGGTGGGGAGGAGACCCAGTACTTC. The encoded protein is CASSQGGEETQYF.

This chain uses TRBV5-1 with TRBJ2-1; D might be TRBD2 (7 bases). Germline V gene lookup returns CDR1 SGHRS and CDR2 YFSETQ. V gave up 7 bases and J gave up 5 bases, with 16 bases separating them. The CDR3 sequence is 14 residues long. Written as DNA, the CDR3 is TGCGCCAGCCACTCGGGGGGCCTTAACAATGAGCAGTTCTTC. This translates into CASHSGGLNNEQFF.

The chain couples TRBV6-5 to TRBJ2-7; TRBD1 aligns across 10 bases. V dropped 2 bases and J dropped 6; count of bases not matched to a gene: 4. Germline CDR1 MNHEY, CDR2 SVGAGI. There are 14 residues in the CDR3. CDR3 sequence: CASSYRTGGGEQYF. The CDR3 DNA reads TGTGCCAGCAGTTACCGGACAGGGGGAGGCGAGCAGTACTTC.

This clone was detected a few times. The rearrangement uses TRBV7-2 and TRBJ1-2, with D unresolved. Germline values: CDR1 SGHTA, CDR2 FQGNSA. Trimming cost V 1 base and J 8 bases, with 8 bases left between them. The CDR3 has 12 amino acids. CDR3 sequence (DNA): TGTGCCAGCAGCTTAGGAACTCGGGGCTACACCTTC. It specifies CASSLGTRGYTF.

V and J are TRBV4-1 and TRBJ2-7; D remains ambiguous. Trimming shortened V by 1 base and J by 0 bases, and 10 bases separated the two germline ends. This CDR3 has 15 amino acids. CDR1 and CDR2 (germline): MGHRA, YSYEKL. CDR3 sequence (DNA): TGCGCCAGCAGCCAAGGTCCAGCGAACTCCTACGAGCAGTACTTC. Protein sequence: CASSQGPANSYEQYF.

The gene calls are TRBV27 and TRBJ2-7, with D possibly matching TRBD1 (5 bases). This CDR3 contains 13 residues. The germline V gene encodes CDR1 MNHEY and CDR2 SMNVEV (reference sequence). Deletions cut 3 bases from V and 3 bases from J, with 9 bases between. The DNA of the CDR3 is TGTGCCAGCAGTTTCGGCAGGGACTACGAGCAGTACTTC. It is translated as CASSFGRDYEQYF.

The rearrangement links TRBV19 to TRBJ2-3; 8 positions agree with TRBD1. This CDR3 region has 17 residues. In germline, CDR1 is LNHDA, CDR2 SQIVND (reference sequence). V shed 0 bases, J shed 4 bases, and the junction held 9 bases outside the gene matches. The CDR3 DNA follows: TGTGCCAGTAGTATAGAAAGGGCAGGGGGCATGGCAGATACGCAGTATTTT. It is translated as CASSIERAGGMADTQYF.

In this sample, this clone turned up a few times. CDR3 coding DNA: TGTGCCAGCACCCTCCGGACTAGCGGGGGTCCTGAGACCCAGTACTTC. This sequence encodes CASTLRTSGGPETQYF. This sequence joins TRBV28 and TRBJ2-5; 13 bases match TRBD2. V was pared by 7 bases and J by 5 bases, with 10 bases of the junction left unmatched. This CDR3 is built from 16 residues. Germline CDR1 is MDHEN and CDR2 is SYDVKM.

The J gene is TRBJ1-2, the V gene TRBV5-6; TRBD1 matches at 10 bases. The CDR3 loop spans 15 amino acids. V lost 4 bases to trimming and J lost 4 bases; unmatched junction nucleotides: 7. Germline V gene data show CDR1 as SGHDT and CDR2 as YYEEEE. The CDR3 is CASSPGQGDPYGYTF. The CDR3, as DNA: TGTGCCAGCAGCCCTGGACAGGGGGACCCCTATGGCTACACCTTC.

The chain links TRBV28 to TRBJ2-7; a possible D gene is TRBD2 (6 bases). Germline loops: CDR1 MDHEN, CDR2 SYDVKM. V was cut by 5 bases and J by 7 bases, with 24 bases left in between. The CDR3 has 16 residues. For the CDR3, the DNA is TGTGCCAGCAGTCATCCGGGGGAAAATAGAGCTATTGAGCAGTACGTC. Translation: CASSHPGENRAIEQYV.

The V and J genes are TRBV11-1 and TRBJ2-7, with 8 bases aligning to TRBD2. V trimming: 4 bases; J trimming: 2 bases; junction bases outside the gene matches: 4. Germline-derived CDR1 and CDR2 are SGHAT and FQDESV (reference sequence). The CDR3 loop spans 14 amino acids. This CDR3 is CASSYGGETYEQYF. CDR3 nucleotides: TGTGCCAGCAGCTACGGGGGGGAAACCTACGAGCAGTACTTC.

The CDR3 region is CASSVAMNTEAFF. The CDR3, as DNA: TGTGCCAGCAGCGTAGCTATGAACACTGAAGCTTTCTTT. The V gene is TRBV9, the J gene TRBJ1-1; D gene unclear. Germline V gene sequence: CDR1 SGDLS, CDR2 YYNGEE. The V gene lost 0 bases and the J gene lost 0 bases, with 3 bases spanning the gap. This CDR3 has 13 amino acids.

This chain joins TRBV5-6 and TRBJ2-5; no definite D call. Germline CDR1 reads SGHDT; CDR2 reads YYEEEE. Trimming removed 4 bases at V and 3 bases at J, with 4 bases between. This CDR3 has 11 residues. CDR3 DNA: TGTGCCAGCAGCCCTGAAGAGACCCAGTACTTC. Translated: CASSPEETQYF.

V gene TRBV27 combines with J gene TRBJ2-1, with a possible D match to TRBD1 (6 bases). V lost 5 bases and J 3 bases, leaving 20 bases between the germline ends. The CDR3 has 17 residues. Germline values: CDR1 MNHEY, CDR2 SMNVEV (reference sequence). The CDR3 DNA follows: TGTGCCAGCAGTATCTCGCCTGAGACAGGATTCTACAATGAGCAGTTCTTC. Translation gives CASSISPETGFYNEQFF.

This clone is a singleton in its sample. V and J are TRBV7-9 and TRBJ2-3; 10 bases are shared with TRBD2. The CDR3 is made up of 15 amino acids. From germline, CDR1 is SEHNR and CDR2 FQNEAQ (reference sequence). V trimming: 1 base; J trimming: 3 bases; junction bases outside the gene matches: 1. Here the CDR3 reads CASSLVAGGTDTQYF. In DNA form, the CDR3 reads TGTGCCAGCAGCTTAGTAGCGGGGGGAACAGATACGCAGTATTTT.

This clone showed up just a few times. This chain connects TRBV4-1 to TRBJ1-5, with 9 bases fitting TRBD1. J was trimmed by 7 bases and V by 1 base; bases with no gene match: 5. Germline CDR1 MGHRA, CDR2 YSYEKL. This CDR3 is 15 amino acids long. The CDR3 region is CASSQVGQGEQPQHF. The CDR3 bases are TGCGCCAGCAGCCAAGTGGGACAGGGCGAACAGCCCCAGCATTTT.

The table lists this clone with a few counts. As DNA, the CDR3 is TGTGCCAGCAGCCGAACAGGGACCCATGGCTACACCTTC. This codes for CASSRTGTHGYTF. The V gene is TRBV6-5, the J gene TRBJ1-2, with a weak D call TRBD1 (6 bases). The CDR3 runs to 13 residues. V was cut by 6 bases and J by 6 bases, with 14 bases left in between. The germline V gene encodes CDR1 MNHEY and CDR2 SVGAGI.

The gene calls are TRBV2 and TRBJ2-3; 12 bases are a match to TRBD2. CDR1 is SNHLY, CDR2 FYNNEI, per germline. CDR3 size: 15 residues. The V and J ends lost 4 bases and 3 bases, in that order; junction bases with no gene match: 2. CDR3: CASSVLAGGTDTQYF. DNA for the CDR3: TGTGCCAGCAGTGTACTAGCGGGGGGTACAGATACGCAGTATTTT.

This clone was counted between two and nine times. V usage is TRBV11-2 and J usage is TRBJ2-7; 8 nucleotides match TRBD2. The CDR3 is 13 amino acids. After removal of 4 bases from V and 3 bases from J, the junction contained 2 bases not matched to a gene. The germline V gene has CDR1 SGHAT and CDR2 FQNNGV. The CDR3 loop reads CASSSGTSYEQYV. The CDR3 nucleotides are TGTGCCAGCAGCTCCGGGACTAGCTACGAGCAGTACGTC.

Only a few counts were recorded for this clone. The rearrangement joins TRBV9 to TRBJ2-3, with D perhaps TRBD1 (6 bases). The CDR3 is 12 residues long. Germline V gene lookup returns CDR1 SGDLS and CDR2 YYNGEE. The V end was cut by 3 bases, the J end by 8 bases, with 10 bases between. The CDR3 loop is CASSGTEGTQYF. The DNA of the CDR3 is TGTGCCAGCAGCGGGACAGAGGGTACGCAGTATTTT.

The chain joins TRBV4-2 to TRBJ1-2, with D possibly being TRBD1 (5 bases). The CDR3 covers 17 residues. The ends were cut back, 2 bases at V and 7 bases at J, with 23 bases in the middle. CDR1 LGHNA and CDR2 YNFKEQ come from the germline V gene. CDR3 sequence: CASSQISGFGGWAGYTF. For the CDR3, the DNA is TGTGCCAGCAGCCAAATAAGTGGTTTCGGGGGATGGGCTGGCTACACCTTC.

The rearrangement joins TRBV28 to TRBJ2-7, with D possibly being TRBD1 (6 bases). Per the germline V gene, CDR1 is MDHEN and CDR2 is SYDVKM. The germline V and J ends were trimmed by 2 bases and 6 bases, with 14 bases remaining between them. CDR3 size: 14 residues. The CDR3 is CASSLIAGDREQYV. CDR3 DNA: TGTGCCAGCAGTTTAATAGCAGGGGACCGCGAGCAGTACGTC.

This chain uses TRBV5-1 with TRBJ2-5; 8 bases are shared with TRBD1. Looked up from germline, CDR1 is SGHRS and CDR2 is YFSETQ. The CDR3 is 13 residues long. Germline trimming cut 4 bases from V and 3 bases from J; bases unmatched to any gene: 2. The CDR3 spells CASSTGQEETQYF. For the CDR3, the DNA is TGCGCCAGCAGCACGGGACAGGAAGAGACCCAGTACTTC.

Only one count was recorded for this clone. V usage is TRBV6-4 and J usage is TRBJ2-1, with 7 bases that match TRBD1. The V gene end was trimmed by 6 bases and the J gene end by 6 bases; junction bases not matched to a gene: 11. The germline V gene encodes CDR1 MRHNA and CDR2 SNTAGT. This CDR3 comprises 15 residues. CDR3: CASRRDRDSSNEQFF. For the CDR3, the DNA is TGTGCCAGCAGACGAGACAGGGATTCGAGCAATGAGCAGTTCTTC.